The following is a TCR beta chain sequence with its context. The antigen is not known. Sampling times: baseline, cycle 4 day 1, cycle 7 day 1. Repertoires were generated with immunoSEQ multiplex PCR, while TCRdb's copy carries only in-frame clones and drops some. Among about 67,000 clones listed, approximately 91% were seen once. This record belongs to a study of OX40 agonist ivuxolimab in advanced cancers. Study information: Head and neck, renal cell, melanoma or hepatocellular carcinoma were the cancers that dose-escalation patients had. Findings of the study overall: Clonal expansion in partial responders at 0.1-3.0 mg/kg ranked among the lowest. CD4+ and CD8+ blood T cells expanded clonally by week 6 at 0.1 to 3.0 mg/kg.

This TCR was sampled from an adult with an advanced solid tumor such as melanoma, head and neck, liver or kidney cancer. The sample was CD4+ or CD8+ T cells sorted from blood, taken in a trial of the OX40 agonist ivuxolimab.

CDR3 loop: CASSSSGTINTGELFF. The DNA of the CDR3 is TGCGCCAGCAGCTCCTCCGGGACGATCAACACCGGGGAGCTGTTTTTT. The chain has TRBV5-1 and TRBJ2-2, with D perhaps being TRBD1 or TRBD2 (5 bases each). Germline V gene data show CDR1 as SGHRS and CDR2 as YFSETQ. Deletions cut 3 bases from V and 2 bases from J, with 14 bases between. The CDR3 runs to 16 residues.